The clone carrying this T cell receptor (beta chain) has just a few counts. The data derive from a study of blood T cell repertoires in COVID-19. In the study overall: Whether acute or convalescent, the COVID-19 samples came from the United States, Italy and Spain.

The assay was immunoSEQ multiplex PCR, and TCRdb's table has in-frame clones only and misses some. The data contain 80,000 to 100,000 clones, 78% of them singletons. The receptor comes from a human donor in a cohort sampled during active COVID-19. Material: peripheral blood.

CDR3 nucleotide sequence: TGTGCCAGCAGGCCCACAGGGGATTCGGTCGGGACCCAGTACTTC. Its protein is CASRPTGDSVGTQYF. V is TRBV2 and J is TRBJ2-5, with 7 bases that match TRBD1. CDR3 length equals 15 residues. Trimming removed 6 bases from V and 7 bases from J; junction bases left unmatched: 14. Germline CDR1 SNHLY, CDR2 FYNNEI.